This TCR beta chain came from a study of blood T cell repertoires in COVID-19. The CDR3 is made up of 13 amino acids. V shed 8 bases and J 4 bases; nucleotides not matched to a gene: 7. Per the germline V gene, CDR1 is SGHVS and CDR2 is FQNEAQ. The table came from immunoSEQ multiplex PCR; TCRdb's copy has only in-frame clones and leaves some out. The data show tens of thousands of clones, with more than 70% seen just once and 7.5% to 8.5% held by the top ten. This chain uses TRBV7-8 with TRBJ1-2, with 7 bases aligning to TRBD1. The sequence came from a man in his sixties with active COVID-19. Material for sequencing was peripheral blood. In nucleotides, the CDR3 is TGTGCCAGCGTAGGAAGGACAGGCTATGGCTACACCTTC. Translated: CASVGRTGYGYTF.